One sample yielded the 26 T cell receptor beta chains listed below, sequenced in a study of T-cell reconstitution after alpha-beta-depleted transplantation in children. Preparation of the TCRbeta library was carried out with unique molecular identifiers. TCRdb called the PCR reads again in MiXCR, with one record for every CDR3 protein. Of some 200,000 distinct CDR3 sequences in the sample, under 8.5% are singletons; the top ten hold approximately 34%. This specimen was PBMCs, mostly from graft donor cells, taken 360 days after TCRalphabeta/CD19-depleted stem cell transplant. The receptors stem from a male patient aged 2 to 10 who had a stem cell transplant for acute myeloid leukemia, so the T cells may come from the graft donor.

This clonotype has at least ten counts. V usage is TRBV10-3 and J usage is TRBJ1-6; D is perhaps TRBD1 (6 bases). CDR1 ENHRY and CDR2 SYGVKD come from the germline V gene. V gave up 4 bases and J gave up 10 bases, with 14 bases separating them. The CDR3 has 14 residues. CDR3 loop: CAISATGAGSPLHF. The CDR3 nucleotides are TGTGCCATCAGTGCCACGGGGGCAGGGTCACCCCTCCACTTT.

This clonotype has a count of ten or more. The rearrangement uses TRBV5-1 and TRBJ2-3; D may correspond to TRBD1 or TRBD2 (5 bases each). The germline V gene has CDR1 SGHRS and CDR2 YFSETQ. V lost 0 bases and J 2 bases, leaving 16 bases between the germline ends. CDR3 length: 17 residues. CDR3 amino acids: CASSLGMTGPSTDTQYF. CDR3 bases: TGCGCCAGCAGCTTGGGGATGACGGGGCCCTCCACAGATACGCAGTATTTT.

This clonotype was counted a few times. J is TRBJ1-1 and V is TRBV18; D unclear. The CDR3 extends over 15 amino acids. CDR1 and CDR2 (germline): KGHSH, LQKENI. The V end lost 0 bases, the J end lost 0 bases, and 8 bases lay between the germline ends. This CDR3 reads CASSPPNSLNTEAFF. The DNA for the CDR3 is TGTGCCAGCTCACCACCGAACAGCTTGAACACTGAAGCTTTCTTT.

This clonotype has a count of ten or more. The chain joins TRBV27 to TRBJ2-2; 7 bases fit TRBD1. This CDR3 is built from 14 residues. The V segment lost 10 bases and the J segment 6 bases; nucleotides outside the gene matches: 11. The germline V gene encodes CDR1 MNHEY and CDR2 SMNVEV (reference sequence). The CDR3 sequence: CATTDRLNAGELFF. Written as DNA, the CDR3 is TGTGCCACCACGGACAGGCTCAACGCCGGGGAGCTGTTTTTT.

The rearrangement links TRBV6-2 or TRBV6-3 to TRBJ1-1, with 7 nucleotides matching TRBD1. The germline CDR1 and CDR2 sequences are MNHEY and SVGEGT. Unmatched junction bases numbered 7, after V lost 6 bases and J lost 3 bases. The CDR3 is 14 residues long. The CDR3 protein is CASRRQGGDTEAFF. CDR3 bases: TGTGCCAGCAGACGACAGGGAGGGGACACTGAAGCTTTCTTT.

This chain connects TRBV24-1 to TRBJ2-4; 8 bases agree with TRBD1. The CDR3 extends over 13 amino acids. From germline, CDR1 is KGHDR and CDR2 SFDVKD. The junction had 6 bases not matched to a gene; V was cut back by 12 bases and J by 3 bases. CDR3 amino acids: CAGEDRGKNIQYF. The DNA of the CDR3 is TGTGCCGGAGAAGACAGGGGCAAAAACATTCAGTACTTC.

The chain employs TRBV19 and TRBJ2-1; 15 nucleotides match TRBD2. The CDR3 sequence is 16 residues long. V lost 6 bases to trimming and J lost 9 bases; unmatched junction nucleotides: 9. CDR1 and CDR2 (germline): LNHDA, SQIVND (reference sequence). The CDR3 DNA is TGTGCCAGTAGGGTCCCGGGACTAGCGGGAGGCGGTGAGCAGTTCTTC. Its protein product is CASRVPGLAGGGEQFF.

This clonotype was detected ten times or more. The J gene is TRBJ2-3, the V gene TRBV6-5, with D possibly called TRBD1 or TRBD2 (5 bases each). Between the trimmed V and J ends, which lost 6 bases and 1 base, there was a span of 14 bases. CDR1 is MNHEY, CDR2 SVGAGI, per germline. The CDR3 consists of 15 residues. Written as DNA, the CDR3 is TGTGCCAGCAGCTCCCGGGACCGCCGCACAGATACGCAGTATTTT. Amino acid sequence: CASSSRDRRTDTQYF.

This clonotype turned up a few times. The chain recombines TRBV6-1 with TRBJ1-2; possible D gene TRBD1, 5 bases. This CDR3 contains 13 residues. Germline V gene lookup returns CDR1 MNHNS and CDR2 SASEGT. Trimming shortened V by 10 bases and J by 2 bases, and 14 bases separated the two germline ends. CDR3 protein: CATPRGMNYGYTF. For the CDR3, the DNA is TGTGCCACCCCGAGGGGTATGAACTATGGCTACACCTTC.

The CDR3 here is CASSLVGRGYNEQFF. CDR3 nucleotides: TGTGCCAGCAGTCTGGTCGGGAGAGGGTACAATGAGCAGTTCTTC. The chain recombines TRBV12-3 or TRBV12-4 with TRBJ2-1; the D gene is possibly TRBD2 (6 bases). The CDR3 consists of 15 residues. The V and J ends lost 5 bases and 4 bases respectively, with 15 bases between them.

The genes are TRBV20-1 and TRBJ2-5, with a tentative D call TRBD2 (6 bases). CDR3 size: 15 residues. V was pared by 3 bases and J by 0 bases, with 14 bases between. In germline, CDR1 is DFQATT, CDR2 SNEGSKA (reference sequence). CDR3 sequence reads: CSARALGGNQETQYF. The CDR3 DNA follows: TGCAGTGCTAGGGCCCTGGGGGGAAACCAAGAGACCCAGTACTTC.

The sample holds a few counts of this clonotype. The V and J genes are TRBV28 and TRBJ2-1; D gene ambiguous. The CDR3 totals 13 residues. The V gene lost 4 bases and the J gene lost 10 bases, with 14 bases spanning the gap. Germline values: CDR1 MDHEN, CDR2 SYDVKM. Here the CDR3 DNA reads TGTGCCAGCAGTTCGGACCCTTTAGGGGAGCAGTTCTTC. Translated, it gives CASSSDPLGEQFF.

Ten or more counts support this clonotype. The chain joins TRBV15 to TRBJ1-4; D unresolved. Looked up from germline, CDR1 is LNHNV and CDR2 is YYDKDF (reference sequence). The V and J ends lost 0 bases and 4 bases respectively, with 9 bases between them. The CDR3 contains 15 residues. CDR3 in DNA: TGTGCCACCAGCAGAGATCGGCAGATTAATGAAAAACTGTTTTTT. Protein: CATSRDRQINEKLFF.

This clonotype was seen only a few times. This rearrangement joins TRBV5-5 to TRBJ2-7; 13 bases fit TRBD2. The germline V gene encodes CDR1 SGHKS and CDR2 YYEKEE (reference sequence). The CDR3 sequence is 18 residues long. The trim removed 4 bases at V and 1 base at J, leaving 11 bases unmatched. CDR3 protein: CASSENIGTSGISYEQYF. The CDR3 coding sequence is TGTGCCAGCAGCGAAAACATAGGGACTAGCGGGATTTCCTACGAGCAGTACTTC.

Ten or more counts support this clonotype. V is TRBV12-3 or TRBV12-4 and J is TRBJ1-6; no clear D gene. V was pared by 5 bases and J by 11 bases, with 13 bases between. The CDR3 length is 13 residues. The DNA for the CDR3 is TGTGCCAGCAGTACCCGGTTGGAAACACCCCTCCACTTT. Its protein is CASSTRLETPLHF.

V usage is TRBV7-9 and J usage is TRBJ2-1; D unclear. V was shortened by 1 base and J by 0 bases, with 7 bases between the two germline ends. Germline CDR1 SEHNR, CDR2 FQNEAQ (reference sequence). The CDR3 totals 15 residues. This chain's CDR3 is CASSLGDVSYNEQFF. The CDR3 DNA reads TGTGCCAGCAGCTTAGGTGACGTCTCCTACAATGAGCAGTTCTTC.

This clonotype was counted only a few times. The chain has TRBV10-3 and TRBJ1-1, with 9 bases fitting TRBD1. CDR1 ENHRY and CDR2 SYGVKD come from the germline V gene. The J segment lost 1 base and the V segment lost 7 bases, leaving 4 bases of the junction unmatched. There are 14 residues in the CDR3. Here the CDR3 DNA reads TGTGCCATCAAATTGGACAGGGGGAACACTGAAGCTTTCTTT. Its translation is CAIKLDRGNTEAFF.

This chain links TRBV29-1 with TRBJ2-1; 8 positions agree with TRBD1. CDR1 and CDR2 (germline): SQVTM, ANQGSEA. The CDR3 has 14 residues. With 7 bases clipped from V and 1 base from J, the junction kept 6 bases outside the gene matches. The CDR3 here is CSGLTGGSYNEQFF. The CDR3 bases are TGCAGCGGGCTAACAGGGGGGTCCTACAATGAGCAGTTCTTC.

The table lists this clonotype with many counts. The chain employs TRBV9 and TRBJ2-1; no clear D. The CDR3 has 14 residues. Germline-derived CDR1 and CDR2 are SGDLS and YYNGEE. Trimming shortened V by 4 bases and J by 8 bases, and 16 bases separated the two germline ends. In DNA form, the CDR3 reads TGTGCCAGCAGCCTAGTGTCACAATACCATGAGCAGTTCTTC. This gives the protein CASSLVSQYHEQFF.

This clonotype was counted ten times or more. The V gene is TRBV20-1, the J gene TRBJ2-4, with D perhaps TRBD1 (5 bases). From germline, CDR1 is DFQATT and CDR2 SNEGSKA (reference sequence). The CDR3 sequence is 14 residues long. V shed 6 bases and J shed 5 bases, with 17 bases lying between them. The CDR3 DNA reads TGCAGTGCAACCCGACAGCCCGGAGAAAACATTCAGTACTTC. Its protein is CSATRQPGENIQYF.

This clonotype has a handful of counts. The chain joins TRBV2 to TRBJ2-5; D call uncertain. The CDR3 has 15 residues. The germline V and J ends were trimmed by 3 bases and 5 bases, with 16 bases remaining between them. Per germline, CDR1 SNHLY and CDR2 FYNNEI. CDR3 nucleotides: TGTGCCAGCAGTGATCACGCATCCCCGAGGGAGACCCAGTACTTC. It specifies CASSDHASPRETQYF.

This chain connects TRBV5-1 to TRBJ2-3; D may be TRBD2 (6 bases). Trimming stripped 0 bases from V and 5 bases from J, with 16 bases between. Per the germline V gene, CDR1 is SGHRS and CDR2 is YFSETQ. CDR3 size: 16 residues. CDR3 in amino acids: CASSLAMWGDQDTQYF. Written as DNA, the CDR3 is TGCGCCAGCAGCTTGGCCATGTGGGGGGATCAAGATACGCAGTATTTT.

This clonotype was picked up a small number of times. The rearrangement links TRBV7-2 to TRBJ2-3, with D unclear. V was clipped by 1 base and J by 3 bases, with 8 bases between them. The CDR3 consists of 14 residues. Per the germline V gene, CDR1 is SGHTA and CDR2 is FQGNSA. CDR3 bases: TGTGCCAGCAGCTTAGTTACGAGAACAGATACGCAGTATTTT. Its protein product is CASSLVTRTDTQYF.

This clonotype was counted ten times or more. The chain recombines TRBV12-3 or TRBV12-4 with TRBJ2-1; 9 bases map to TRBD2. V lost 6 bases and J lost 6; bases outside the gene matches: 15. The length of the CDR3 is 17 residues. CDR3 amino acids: CASSFGTSRRLGNEQFF. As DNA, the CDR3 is TGTGCCAGCAGCTTCGGGACTAGCCGACGGTTAGGCAATGAGCAGTTCTTC.

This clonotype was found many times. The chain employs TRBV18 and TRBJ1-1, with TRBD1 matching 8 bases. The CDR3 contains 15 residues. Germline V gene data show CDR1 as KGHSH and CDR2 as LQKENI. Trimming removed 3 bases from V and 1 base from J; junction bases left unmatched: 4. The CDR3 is CASSPRGQANTEAFF. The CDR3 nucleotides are TGTGCCAGCTCACCTAGGGGACAGGCGAACACTGAAGCTTTCTTT.

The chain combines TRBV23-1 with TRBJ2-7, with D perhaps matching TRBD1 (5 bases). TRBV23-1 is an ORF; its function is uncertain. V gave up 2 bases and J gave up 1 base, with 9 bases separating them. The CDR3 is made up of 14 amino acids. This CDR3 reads CASSQRQSSYEQYV. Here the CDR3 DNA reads TGCGCCAGCAGTCAACGACAGTCTTCCTACGAGCAGTACGTC.